The present entry profiles one T cell receptor (beta chain) with its context. Antigen specificity is unknown. The V gene lost 3 bases and the J gene lost 0 bases, with 13 bases spanning the gap. Germline values: CDR1 SQVTM, CDR2 ANQGSEA. CDR3 length: 15 amino acids. This sample is drawn from a study of shared clonotypes between healthy human individuals. Whole-study results and caveats: About 5% was the fraction of naive CD4 clonotypes found shared across a few donors.

Repertoires were generated with immunoSEQ multiplex PCR, while TCRdb's copy carries only in-frame clones and drops some. The table lists roughly 1,000,000 clones, approximately 80% of them singletons. This sequence joins TRBV29-1 and TRBJ2-3; a weak D match, TRBD2 (5 bases). The material sequenced was memory CD4+ T cells from PBMCs. The subset was: CD45RA-negative fraction. This TCR was recovered from a man younger than 30 in good health. Some clones in this sample may be carry-over from other donors' samples. The CDR3 DNA follows: TGCAGCGTTGAGGGCTCTGGCGGGAGCACAGATACGCAGTATTTT. This encodes CSVEGSGGSTDTQYF.